The sequence of this T cell receptor beta chain was determined in a study of shared clonotypes between healthy human individuals. Across the study: A few men and two women, aged 18 to 49, were donors.

Naive CD8 cells lacked CD45RO and underwent positive selection for CCR7, leaving out terminally differentiated effector memory CD45RA+ cells. Genomic DNA per cell subset filled all wells of several immunoSEQ plates. The input for sorted-subset replicate PCRs was approximately 190 ng DNA, about 29,000 T cell genomes. Produced via immunoSEQ multiplex PCR; TCRdb's table is partial and in-frame only. The top ten hold 1.5% to 2% of the sample, which has some 2,100,000 clones, about 92% seen once. This clone was picked up one time. The antigen remains undetermined. Findings and limits, study-wide: Investigators collected only blood, and repertoires in tissues likely differ.

The CDR3 totals 12 residues. V was trimmed by 9 bases and J by 5 bases, leaving 14 bases between them. Germline CDR1 SNHLY, CDR2 FYNNEI. The rearrangement joins TRBV2 to TRBJ2-7, with D perhaps matching TRBD1 or TRBD2 (5 bases each). Sequenced: naive CD8+ T cells from PBMCs. The receptor was derived from a young man in good health. Some clones in this sample may be carry-over from other donors' samples. This CDR3 is CARGEFGNEQYF. DNA of the CDR3: TGTGCCAGGGGGGAGTTTGGGAACGAGCAGTACTTC.